This TCR beta chain originates from a study of T cell repertoires in cytomegalovirus infection. The study's findings and limits: Accumulated public TCR beta family frequency recognized individuals carrying CMV together with the relevant HLA.

This clonotype was recorded at least ten times. Antigen specificity is unknown. From the reads, TCRdb called clonotypes with MiXCR, one entry per CDR3 protein. The sample lists around 55,000 distinct CDR3 sequences, around a fifth occurring once. V lost 1 base, J lost 8 bases, and 11 bases lay in between. There are 13 residues in the CDR3. Germline CDR1 SGHVS, CDR2 FQNEAQ. The TCR originated in a human donor in good health (CMV status not recorded). Some clones in this sample may be carry-over from other donors' samples. The sample in question was CD8+ T cells from cultured PBMCs, obtained from culture after CMV antigen stimulation. The J gene is TRBJ1-1, the V gene TRBV7-8; the D is unclear. The DNA of the CDR3 is TGTGCCAGCAGCTTAGGTAGTCTGGGGGAAGCTTTCTTT. Translated: CASSLGSLGEAFF.